The next 19 T cell receptor beta chains were all read from a single sample in a study of CD8+ T cells in alopecia areata. As the sequencing template, cDNA was produced by extracting RNA and reverse transcribing it. Method: immunoSEQ multiplex PCR; TCRdb's copy keeps in-frame clones and lacks some. The sample holds some 190,000 clones, 40% to 65% seen once. Documented treatment: oral pan-JAK inhibitor, 5-10 mg twice daily. Specimen: CD8+ T cells sorted from blood, collected around week 54, from a patient treated with tofacitinib. These receptors were taken from a human donor with alopecia areata.

V gene TRBV5-4 combines with J gene TRBJ1-2; TRBD1 agrees at 8 bases. CDR3 size: 14 residues. V shed 2 bases and J 6 bases; nucleotides not matched to a gene: 6. CDR1 is SGHNT and CDR2 is YYREEE in the germline V gene (reference sequence). The CDR3 loop reads CASSFSGGEHGYTF. The CDR3 DNA reads TGTGCCAGCAGCTTCTCAGGGGGCGAACATGGCTACACCTTC.

In this sample, this clone turned up a few times. V and J are TRBV5-4 and TRBJ2-2, with D hard to call. This CDR3 is built from 14 residues. CDR1 SGHNT and CDR2 YYREEE come from the germline V gene (reference sequence). Trimming removed 4 bases at V and 5 bases at J, with 12 bases between. This chain's CDR3 is CASSKGPRTGELFF. The DNA of the CDR3 is TGTGCCAGCAGCAAGGGCCCTCGGACCGGGGAGCTGTTTTTT.

J is TRBJ2-7 and V is TRBV6-6; 7 bases agree with TRBD1. Germline V CDR1 and CDR2: MNHNY, SVGAGI (reference sequence). V shed 5 bases, J shed 3 bases, and the junction held 7 bases outside the gene matches. The CDR3 spans 14 residues. CDR3 in DNA: TGTGCCAGCAGTGAGACAGGGTTCATCTACGAGCAGTACTTC. Amino acids: CASSETGFIYEQYF.

V gene TRBV29-1 combines with J gene TRBJ2-3; 8 bases are shared with TRBD2. Germline CDR1 and CDR2: SQVTM and ANQGSEA. The CDR3 covers 16 residues. V dropped 6 bases and J dropped 1; count of bases not matched to a gene: 12. In nucleotides, the CDR3 is TGCAGCGTCCGAGCGGGAGCGAACAGCGGCACAGATACGCAGTATTTT. Its protein is CSVRAGANSGTDTQYF.

The rearrangement joins TRBV13 to TRBJ2-5; 7 nucleotides match TRBD2. The germline V gene has CDR1 PRHDT and CDR2 FYEKMQ (reference sequence). The CDR3 runs 13 residues. J gave up 6 bases and V 5 bases, and 6 bases lay outside the gene matches. CDR3 in amino acids: CASSAAGEKTQYF. The DNA of the CDR3 is TGTGCCAGCAGCGCGGCGGGGGAGAAGACCCAGTACTTC.

The chain employs TRBV11-2 and TRBJ2-7; 7 bases are shared with TRBD2. After removal of 5 bases from V and 3 bases from J, the junction contained 13 bases not matched to a gene. CDR1 and CDR2 (germline): SGHAT, FQNNGV. The CDR3 sequence is 16 residues long. The CDR3 protein is CASSLIHSGQSYEQYF. The DNA of the CDR3 is TGTGCCAGCAGCCTAATACATAGCGGGCAAAGCTACGAGCAGTACTTC.

This clone was observed a few times. V usage is TRBV6-6 and J usage is TRBJ2-7; no reliable D call. In germline, CDR1 is MNHNY, CDR2 SVGAGI (reference sequence). Trimming took off 2 bases at V and 7 bases at J, with 9 bases between the two ends. The CDR3 is 12 amino acids. The CDR3 reads CASSYGIGEQYF. Here the CDR3 DNA reads TGTGCCAGCAGTTACGGAATCGGGGAGCAGTACTTC.

In this sample, this clone turned up once. This chain connects TRBV5-1 to TRBJ1-1, with D perhaps TRBD1 (6 bases). The CDR3 is made up of 14 amino acids. Trimming took off 0 bases at V and 3 bases at J, with 9 bases between the two ends. Germline V CDR1 and CDR2: SGHRS, YFSETQ. CDR3 region: CASSLAAGDTEAFF. Here the CDR3 DNA reads TGCGCCAGCAGCTTGGCCGCAGGGGACACTGAAGCTTTCTTT.

This clone occurred once. The rearrangement joins TRBV4-1 to TRBJ2-3; 14 nucleotides line up with TRBD2. This CDR3 is 18 amino acids long. J gave up 2 bases and V 1 base, and 5 bases lay outside the gene matches. The V gene's germline CDR1 is MGHRA and CDR2 YSYEKL. The CDR3 coding sequence is TGCGCCAGCAGCCAAGCCCCGGGACTAGCGGGGGCCACAGATACGCAGTATTTT. This translates into CASSQAPGLAGATDTQYF.

The rearrangement joins TRBV27 to TRBJ2-7; TRBD1 matches at 9 bases. CDR1 is MNHEY and CDR2 is SMNVEV in the germline V gene (reference sequence). The V gene end was trimmed by 6 bases and the J gene end by 1 base; junction bases not matched to a gene: 4. This CDR3 contains 14 residues. The CDR3 DNA reads as TGTGCCAGCAGCTTCGGGACAGGGTCCTACGAGCAGTACTTC. Amino acid sequence: CASSFGTGSYEQYF.

The chain joins TRBV7-9 to TRBJ2-2; no clear D. Germline V gene sequence: CDR1 SEHNR, CDR2 FQNEAQ (reference sequence). CDR3 length: 13 amino acids. V lost 5 bases to trimming and J lost 5 bases, with 9 bases between them. The CDR3 spells CASSPSETGELFF. For the CDR3, the DNA is TGTGCCAGCAGCCCCTCAGAGACCGGGGAGCTGTTTTTT.

This clone was seen once. The chain uses TRBV9 and TRBJ1-1; 7 bases fit TRBD1. This CDR3 is built from 16 residues. Germline V CDR1 and CDR2: SGDLS, YYNGEE. J was trimmed by 3 bases and V by 4 bases; bases with no gene match: 12. The CDR3 spells CASSPLEAGGHTEAFF. Written as DNA, the CDR3 is TGTGCCAGCAGCCCTCTAGAGGCAGGGGGGCACACTGAAGCTTTCTTT.

V usage is TRBV5-4 and J usage is TRBJ2-2; D is ambiguous. The CDR3 runs to 14 residues. V gave up 3 bases and J gave up 6 bases, with 12 bases separating them. CDR1 SGHNT and CDR2 YYREEE come from the germline V gene (reference sequence). For the CDR3, the DNA is TGTGCCAGCAGCTCTCGACCTGGGGCCGGGGAGCTGTTTTTT. The encoded protein is CASSSRPGAGELFF.

The V call is TRBV5-1, the J call TRBJ2-7; D is ambiguous. The germline gives CDR1 SGHRS, CDR2 YFSETQ. The CDR3 runs 14 residues. The ends were cut back, 0 bases at V and 0 bases at J, with 7 bases in the middle. Here the CDR3 reads CASSLAVSSYEQYF. For the CDR3, the DNA is TGCGCCAGCAGCTTGGCGGTCTCCTCCTACGAGCAGTACTTC.

This chain uses TRBV6-1 with TRBJ1-1, with D unclear. Germline V lookup: CDR1 MNHNS, CDR2 SASEGT. The CDR3 contains 14 residues. The ends were cut back, 3 bases at V and 4 bases at J, with 12 bases in the middle. CDR3 region: CASSEIEGFTEAFF. In DNA form, the CDR3 reads TGTGCCAGCAGTGAGATCGAAGGTTTCACTGAAGCTTTCTTT.

The V gene is TRBV25-1, the J gene TRBJ2-2; D gene uncertain. CDR1 and CDR2 (germline): MGHDK, SYGVNS. The CDR3 is made up of 12 amino acids. Trimming cost V 2 bases and J 7 bases, with 5 bases left between them. The CDR3 loop reads CASSEDVGELFF. The CDR3 bases are TGTGCCAGCAGTGAAGATGTCGGGGAGCTGTTTTTT.

CDR3 bases: TGCGCCAGCAGCCAAGAAGGACAGGGTGGAGAGACCCAGTACTTC. This codes for CASSQEGQGGETQYF. The chain carries TRBV4-3 and TRBJ2-5; 8 bases align to TRBD1. Germline V gene data show CDR1 as LGHNA and CDR2 as YSLEER. The CDR3 length is 15 residues. Losses at the gene ends were 0 bases for V and 4 bases for J; bases not matched to a gene: 4.

At least ten counts were recorded for this clone. The chain couples TRBV2 to TRBJ2-2, with D possibly being TRBD2 (6 bases). Germline CDR1 reads SNHLY; CDR2 reads FYNNEI. V was shortened by 7 bases and J by 3 bases, with 15 bases between the two germline ends. CDR3 length equals 15 residues. In DNA, the CDR3 is TGTGCCAGCACCCTCCGGGGGTCGGACACCGGGGAGCTGTTTTTT. Translation: CASTLRGSDTGELFF.

This rearrangement joins TRBV7-9 to TRBJ2-5; D unresolved. CDR1 and CDR2 (germline): SEHNR, FQNEAQ (reference sequence). The CDR3 is made up of 11 amino acids. Between the trimmed V and J ends, which lost 5 bases and 3 bases, there was a span of 4 bases. Here the CDR3 reads CASSEKETQYF. For the CDR3, the DNA is TGTGCCAGCAGCGAGAAAGAGACCCAGTACTTC.